These 6 T cell receptor beta chains share one sample of origin, sequenced in a study of T cell repertoires in cytomegalovirus infection. MiXCR was run by TCRdb on the reads, yielding one entry per CDR3 protein. The data show 450,000 to 650,000 distinct CDR3 sequences, less than 30% seen once. Sequencing was performed on PBMCs. Every receptor here comes from a human donor in good health (CMV status not recorded). Some clones in this sample may be carry-over from other donors' samples.

This clonotype was observed a few times. The chain combines TRBV7-9 with TRBJ2-5; 8 bases line up with TRBD2. CDR1 and CDR2 from the germline V gene are SEHNR and FQNEAQ (reference sequence). The J segment lost 2 bases and the V segment lost 3 bases, leaving 8 bases of the junction unmatched. CDR3 length: 16 amino acids. The CDR3 region has the DNA TGTGCCAGCAGCTTTAGCACTAGCGGATATCAAGAGACCCAGTACTTC. Its translation: CASSFSTSGYQETQYF.

This clonotype was recorded a few times. This sequence joins TRBV7-2 and TRBJ1-1, with D perhaps TRBD1 (6 bases). This CDR3 contains 17 residues. Germline CDR1 reads SGHTA; CDR2 reads FQGNSA. Trimming cost V 1 base and J 5 bases, with 20 bases left between them. CDR3 residues: CASSLVGRGTGPTEAFF. The CDR3 DNA is TGTGCCAGCAGCTTAGTGGGTCGGGGTACAGGGCCTACTGAAGCTTTCTTT. Full variable domain (remainder filled in from reference TRBV7-2 and TRBJ1-1): GAGVSQSPSNKVTEKGKDVELRCDPISGHTALYWYRQSLGQGLEFLIYFQGNSAPDKSGLPSDRFSAERTGGSVSTLTIQRTQQEDSAVYLCASSLVGRGTGPTEAFFGQGTRLTVV.

This clonotype showed up just a few times. J is TRBJ1-2 and V is TRBV28, with 7 bases that match TRBD1. V lost 6 bases to trimming and J lost 4 bases; unmatched junction nucleotides: 8. Germline V gene data show CDR1 as MDHEN and CDR2 as SYDVKM. The CDR3 extends over 14 amino acids. The CDR3 coding sequence is TGTGCCAGCAGCCGTTCGGGGACAGTCTATGGCTACACCTTC. It specifies CASSRSGTVYGYTF.

Only a few counts were recorded for this clonotype. V and J are TRBV7-2 and TRBJ2-3, with a possible D match to TRBD2 (6 bases). V was clipped by 2 bases and J by 0 bases, with 12 bases between them. In germline, CDR1 is SGHTA, CDR2 FQGNSA. The CDR3 totals 16 residues. CDR3 nucleotide sequence: TGTGCCAGCAGCTTACGTCCGGGAGCTAGCACAGATACGCAGTATTTT. Residues: CASSLRPGASTDTQYF.

This clonotype turned up a few times. The V gene is TRBV12-3 or TRBV12-4, the J gene TRBJ2-1; tentatively, D is TRBD1 or TRBD2 (5 bases each). The CDR3 is 15 amino acids. Trimming took off 5 bases at V and 6 bases at J, with 17 bases between the two ends. The DNA for the CDR3 is TGTGCCAGCAGTGACCTTGGGGGAGCTTCCAATGAGCAGTTCTTC. Amino acids: CASSDLGGASNEQFF.

The V call is TRBV19, the J call TRBJ1-5, with 7 bases lining up with TRBD1. The length of the CDR3 is 14 residues. CDR1 LNHDA and CDR2 SQIVND come from the germline V gene (reference sequence). V shed 7 bases and J 5 bases; nucleotides not matched to a gene: 8. The CDR3 DNA reads TGTGCCAGTACCCCGGGACAGAGATATCAGCCCCAGCATTTT. Amino acid sequence: CASTPGQRYQPQHF.